This T cell receptor beta chain was retrieved from a study of early T cells in non-severe SARS-CoV-2 infection. Study details: Sequencing used unsorted whole-blood bulk RNA, so chains lack pairing.

J was trimmed by 7 bases and V by 2 bases; bases with no gene match: 8. The CDR3 is 16 amino acids. CDR1 and CDR2 from the germline V gene are MNHEY and SVGAGI. Molecules of cDNA were individually given unique molecular identifiers that were attached to them. TCRdb itself ran the 5' RACE reads through MiXCR, one entry per CDR3 protein. Here the sample spans just under 65,000 distinct CDR3 sequences, roughly 9% being singletons. This clonotype came up many times. This clonotype originated in an adult who was a healthcare worker with PCR-confirmed SARS-CoV-2 infection or an uninfected control (not recorded which). This chain joins TRBV6-5 and TRBJ2-1; 10 bases align to TRBD2. The sequencing used whole blood, collected at baseline. CDR3 in amino acids: CASSYASGRASNEQFF. Written as DNA, the CDR3 is TGTGCCAGCAGTTACGCCAGCGGGAGGGCCAGTAATGAGCAGTTCTTC.